Shown below are 30 T cell receptor beta chains from a single sample sequenced in a study of shared clonotypes between healthy human individuals. This table comes from immunoSEQ multiplex PCR, and its TCRdb copy is limited to in-frame clones, with some not included. Altogether 2,100,000 or so clones are present, around 95% being singletons, with the ten largest covering 0.13%. The sample comprised naive CD4+ T cells sorted from blood. Subset here: CD45RA+ positively selected. The receptors come from a man aged 18 to 30 in good health.

This clone has a single count. J is TRBJ1-2 and V is TRBV5-6, with a tentative D call TRBD1 (5 bases). CDR1 is SGHDT, CDR2 YYEEEE, per germline. This CDR3 contains 14 residues. Trimming took off 5 bases at V and 5 bases at J, with 16 bases between the two ends. Here the CDR3 reads CASSLRVGVYGYTF. CDR3 DNA sequence: TGTGCCAGCAGTCTCAGGGTTGGGGTTTATGGCTACACCTTC.

The chain has TRBV28 and TRBJ1-6; D is ambiguous. The CDR3 is 14 residues long. V dropped 3 bases and J dropped 10 bases, with 13 bases sitting between them. The germline gives CDR1 MDHEN, CDR2 SYDVKM. CDR3 sequence (DNA): TGTGCCAGCAGTTTGGGTCAATTTGGGTCACCCCTCCACTTT. Protein: CASSLGQFGSPLHF.

The chain recombines TRBV7-8 with TRBJ2-1; 9 bases align to TRBD1. Germline lookup yields CDR1 SGHVS and CDR2 FQNEAQ. V lost 1 base and J lost 6; bases outside the gene matches: 7. The CDR3 is made up of 16 amino acids. This CDR3 is CASSLEGQGWANEQFF. The CDR3 region has the DNA TGTGCCAGCAGCTTAGAAGGACAGGGGTGGGCCAATGAGCAGTTCTTC.

The J gene is TRBJ2-7, the V gene TRBV28; TRBD1 agrees at 8 bases. CDR1 is MDHEN and CDR2 is SYDVKM in the germline V gene. The CDR3 covers 17 residues. The trim removed 6 bases at V and 2 bases at J, leaving 15 bases unmatched. Here the CDR3 reads CASSSFAAGTGPYEQYF. CDR3 nucleotide sequence: TGTGCCAGCAGCTCGTTTGCGGCCGGGACAGGTCCCTACGAGCAGTACTTC.

This chain links TRBV29-1 with TRBJ2-7, with a tentative D call TRBD2 (5 bases). Trimming left V 4 bases short and J 4 bases short, with 8 bases between. CDR3 length equals 11 residues. Per the germline V gene, CDR1 is SQVTM and CDR2 is ANQGSEA. The CDR3 region has the DNA TGCAGCGTTGGAGTAGCGTACGAGCAGTACTTC. Encoded protein: CSVGVAYEQYF.

The chain carries TRBV6-6 and TRBJ2-7, with D perhaps TRBD2 (5 bases). Germline V gene lookup returns CDR1 MNHNY and CDR2 SVGAGI (reference sequence). The CDR3 length is 11 residues. V shed 8 bases and J shed 6 bases, with 11 bases lying between them. The CDR3: CASWRGSEQYF. The CDR3 DNA follows: TGTGCCAGCTGGAGAGGGTCCGAGCAGTACTTC.

On this clone itself: This same CDR3 is encoded by further DNA sequences in the sample. V gene TRBV19 combines with J gene TRBJ2-3; D not resolved. V lost 4 bases, J lost 6 bases, and 5 bases lay in between. The CDR3 runs 11 residues. Looked up from germline, CDR1 is LNHDA and CDR2 is SQIVND (reference sequence). CDR3 amino acids: CASSSADTQYF. The DNA of the CDR3 is TGTGCCAGTAGTAGCGCCGATACGCAGTATTTT.

The rearrangement uses TRBV5-6 and TRBJ1-3; D not resolved. The germline V gene encodes CDR1 SGHDT and CDR2 YYEEEE. The CDR3 sequence is 15 residues long. V lost 1 base and J lost 0, with 8 bases in between. CDR3 protein: CASSLLSISGNTIYF. The CDR3 DNA sequence: TGTGCCAGCAGCTTGTTGTCGATCTCTGGAAACACCATATATTTT.

The V call is TRBV6-6, the J call TRBJ2-1; TRBD2 aligns across 8 bases. The CDR3 has 14 amino acids. V gave up 8 bases and J gave up 6 bases; unmatched junction bases: 9. Germline V lookup: CDR1 MNHNY, CDR2 SVGAGI (reference sequence). The CDR3 DNA follows: TGTGCCAGCGGATCCGGACTAGCCGTCAATGAGCAGTTCTTC. Translation gives CASGSGLAVNEQFF.

The CDR3 sequence: CASSLPGTTSGNTIYF. DNA of the CDR3: TGCGCCAGCAGCTTGCCCGGGACCACCTCTGGAAACACCATATATTTT. V and J are TRBV5-1 and TRBJ1-3; a possible D gene is TRBD1 (5 bases). This CDR3 has 16 residues. V was pared by 1 base and J by 0 bases, with 11 bases between. Per the germline V gene, CDR1 is SGHRS and CDR2 is YFSETQ.

The V and J genes are TRBV6-5 and TRBJ1-2; 7 positions agree with TRBD1. This CDR3 contains 16 residues. The V gene's germline CDR1 is MNHEY and CDR2 SVGAGI. V lost 0 bases and J lost 4; bases outside the gene matches: 8. The CDR3 loop reads CASSYSGQGGVYGYTF. The CDR3 nucleotides are TGTGCCAGCAGTTACTCGGGCCAGGGGGGAGTCTATGGCTACACCTTC.

Comment on this clone: The same CDR3 can be traced to other DNA sequences in this sample. This rearrangement joins TRBV27 to TRBJ1-6; D remains ambiguous. In germline, CDR1 is MNHEY, CDR2 SMNVEV (reference sequence). This CDR3 is built from 14 residues. Trimming stripped 5 bases from V and 6 bases from J, with 11 bases between. The CDR3 sequence: CASSPDRVNSPLHF. In DNA form, the CDR3 reads TGTGCCAGCAGTCCGGATAGGGTTAATTCACCCCTCCACTTT.

This chain uses TRBV30 with TRBJ1-4; weak D call: TRBD1 (5 bases). Germline V gene lookup returns CDR1 GTSNPN and CDR2 SVGIG (reference sequence). The germline V and J ends were trimmed by 3 bases and 4 bases, with 18 bases remaining between them. The CDR3 contains 16 residues. The DNA of the CDR3 is TGTGCCTGGAGGGGCTCGGTTTGGGGCTTTAATGAAAAACTGTTTTTT. Translation: CAWRGSVWGFNEKLFF.

The V call is TRBV6-1, the J call TRBJ2-7; 7 nucleotides match TRBD1. J lost 6 bases, V lost 6 bases, and 2 bases had no gene match. There are 11 residues in the CDR3. Germline V gene data show CDR1 as MNHNS and CDR2 as SASEGT. CDR3 amino acids: CASSRGSEQYF. For the CDR3, the DNA is TGTGCCAGCAGCAGGGGGAGCGAGCAGTACTTC.

As concerns this clone: The junction shows a germline mismatch at one end, possibly a read error. V and J are TRBV7-2 and TRBJ2-7; possible D gene TRBD1, 5 bases. This CDR3 is built from 15 residues. Germline lookup yields CDR1 SGHTA and CDR2 FQGNSA. In DNA, the CDR3 is TGTGCCAGCAGTTTAGGCGGACAAGTCTTTTACGAGCAGTACTTC. This gives the protein CASSLGGQVFYEQYF.

The count of this clone is one. CDR3 region: CASSQSGHYNEQFF. As DNA, the CDR3 is TGTGCCAGCAGCCAATCGGGACACTACAATGAGCAGTTCTTC. The V and J genes are TRBV16 and TRBJ2-1; a weak D match, TRBD1 (6 bases). The germline gives CDR1 KGHSY, CDR2 FQNENV. The CDR3 sequence is 14 residues long. The V gene lost 0 bases and the J gene lost 3 bases, with 6 bases spanning the gap.

The rearrangement joins TRBV9 to TRBJ2-7; possibly TRBD1 for D (6 bases). The V end lost 3 bases, the J end lost 7 bases, and 17 bases lay between the germline ends. CDR3 length equals 14 residues. The germline gives CDR1 SGDLS, CDR2 YYNGEE. CDR3 DNA sequence: TGTGCCAGCAGCGCGAGAGCAGGGGTCGGTGAGCAGTACTTC. It codes for CASSARAGVGEQYF. Complete variable domain (other parts from reference TRBV9 and TRBJ2-7): DSGVTQTPKHLITATGQRVTLRCSPRSGDLSVYWYQQSLDQGLQFLIQYYNGEERAKGNILERFSAQQFPDLHSELNLSSLELGDSALYFCASSARAGVGEQYFGPGTRLTVT.

The rearrangement joins TRBV18 to TRBJ1-1; no clear D gene. The CDR3 sequence is 15 residues long. Per the germline V gene, CDR1 is KGHSH and CDR2 is LQKENI. Trimming cost V 3 bases and J 5 bases, with 16 bases left between them. This CDR3 is CASSPWQAPGTEAFF. The CDR3 DNA follows: TGTGCCAGCTCACCCTGGCAGGCCCCCGGGACTGAAGCTTTCTTT.

J is TRBJ2-7 and V is TRBV13; D not resolved. CDR3 length equals 15 residues. The germline V gene has CDR1 PRHDT and CDR2 FYEKMQ (reference sequence). The V and J ends lost 5 bases and 3 bases respectively, with 17 bases between them. The CDR3 DNA reads TGTGCCAGCAGCCCCTCTAGGTCAAGGAACTACGAGCAGTACTTC. It yields the protein CASSPSRSRNYEQYF.

J is TRBJ2-7 and V is TRBV27, with TRBD1 matching over 10 bases. Per germline, CDR1 MNHEY and CDR2 SMNVEV (reference sequence). The junction had 6 bases not matched to a gene; V was cut back by 5 bases and J by 5 bases. This CDR3 spans 14 amino acids. Written as DNA, the CDR3 is TGTGCCAGCAGTCCGGGACAGGGGAGAAACGAGCAGTACTTC. It specifies CASSPGQGRNEQYF.

The chain couples TRBV15 to TRBJ2-1; 8 bases agree with TRBD1. Trimming removed 9 bases from V and 10 bases from J; junction bases left unmatched: 5. The CDR3 covers 11 residues. Germline V gene lookup returns CDR1 LNHNV and CDR2 YYDKDF (reference sequence). The CDR3 region has the DNA TGTGCCACGACAGGGGTTAGGGAGCAGTTCTTC. Encoded protein: CATTGVREQFF.

This chain uses TRBV4-3 with TRBJ2-7; TRBD1 aligns across 7 bases. J gave up 6 bases and V 3 bases, and 11 bases lay outside the gene matches. Germline-derived CDR1 and CDR2 are LGHNA and YSLEER. This CDR3 comprises 15 residues. CDR3 nucleotides: TGCGCCAGCAGCCAGCGACAGGGTGGGTCCCGCGAGCAGTACTTC. Protein: CASSQRQGGSREQYF.

The chain has TRBV6-6 and TRBJ1-5; the match to TRBD1 covers 10 bases. Germline CDR1 reads MNHNY; CDR2 reads SVGAGI (reference sequence). This CDR3 region has 15 residues. Trimming removed 4 bases from V and 4 bases from J; junction bases left unmatched: 4. Here the CDR3 DNA reads TGTGCCAGCAGTTTCGACAGGGGGCTAAATCAGCCCCAGCATTTT. Its translation: CASSFDRGLNQPQHF.

This clone has just one count. The chain joins TRBV25-1 to TRBJ2-1; possible D gene TRBD2, 5 bases. Germline-derived CDR1 and CDR2 are MGHDK and SYGVNS. CDR3 length: 13 residues. V lost 3 bases and J lost 8, with 11 bases in between. The CDR3 bases are TGTGCCAGCAGTGATGCGGGTCTGGATGAGCAGTTCTTC. This sequence encodes CASSDAGLDEQFF.

A word on this clone: Other DNA sequences in the sample encode the same CDR3. The chain couples TRBV5-1 to TRBJ2-7; 11 bases are shared with TRBD1. Looked up from germline, CDR1 is SGHRS and CDR2 is YFSETQ. CDR3 length: 14 residues. The junction had 6 bases not matched to a gene; V was cut back by 5 bases and J by 5 bases. Here the CDR3 reads CASRPGTGGDEQYF. The DNA of the CDR3 is TGCGCCAGCAGGCCCGGGACAGGGGGAGACGAGCAGTACTTC.

This chain uses TRBV20-1 with TRBJ2-5; tentative D call: TRBD1 (5 bases). This CDR3 is 11 amino acids long. Germline V gene data show CDR1 as DFQATT and CDR2 as SNEGSKA (reference sequence). The CDR3, as DNA: TGCAGCGTCAGCCCAGGGGAGACCCAGTACTTC. It encodes CSVSPGETQYF.

The J gene is TRBJ1-6, the V gene TRBV30, with D unresolved. The CDR3 totals 13 residues. Trimming cost V 4 bases and J 6 bases, with 10 bases left between them. The V gene's germline CDR1 is GTSNPN and CDR2 SVGIG (reference sequence). This CDR3 is CAWKPGSNSPLHF. The CDR3 DNA is TGTGCCTGGAAGCCTGGCAGTAATTCACCCCTCCACTTT.

V gene TRBV9 combines with J gene TRBJ2-1; 8 bases align to TRBD2. Looked up from germline, CDR1 is SGDLS and CDR2 is YYNGEE. The CDR3 sequence is 18 residues long. Trimming took 2 bases from V and 1 from J; bases not matched to a gene: 11. In DNA, the CDR3 is TGTGCCAGCAGCGTCTCCTACGCGGGAGGAGCTTCCTACAATGAGCAGTTCTTC. Amino acids: CASSVSYAGGASYNEQFF.

The rearrangement uses TRBV7-9 and TRBJ2-5; D possibly uses TRBD1 or TRBD2 (6 bases each). Trimming shortened V by 5 bases and J by 7 bases, and 20 bases separated the two germline ends. CDR1 is SEHNR, CDR2 FQNEAQ, per germline (reference sequence). The CDR3 spans 15 residues. CDR3 loop: CASSPRGQGLLTQYF. DNA of the CDR3: TGTGCCAGCAGCCCACGGGGGCAGGGACTCCTGACCCAGTACTTC.

DNA for the CDR3: TGCGCCAGCAGTCCGTTACCGACTGGGGGAAACACTGAAGCTTTCTTT. Its translation: CASSPLPTGGNTEAFF. The chain links TRBV5-1 to TRBJ1-1; the D gene is possibly TRBD1 (5 bases). Trimming left V 5 bases short and J 2 bases short, with 19 bases between. Germline V CDR1 and CDR2: SGHRS, YFSETQ. This CDR3 contains 16 residues.